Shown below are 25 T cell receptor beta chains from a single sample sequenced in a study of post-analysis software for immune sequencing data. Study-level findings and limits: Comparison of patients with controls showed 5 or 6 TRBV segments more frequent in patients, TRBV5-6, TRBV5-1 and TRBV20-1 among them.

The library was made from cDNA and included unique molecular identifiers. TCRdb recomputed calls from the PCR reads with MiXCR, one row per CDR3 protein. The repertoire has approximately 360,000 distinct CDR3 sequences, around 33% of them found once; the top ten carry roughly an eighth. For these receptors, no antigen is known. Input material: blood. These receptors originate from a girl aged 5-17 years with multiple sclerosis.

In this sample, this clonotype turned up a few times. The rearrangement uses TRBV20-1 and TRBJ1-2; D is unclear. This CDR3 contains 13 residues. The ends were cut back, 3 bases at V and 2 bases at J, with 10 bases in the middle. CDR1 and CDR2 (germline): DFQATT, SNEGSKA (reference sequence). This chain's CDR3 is CSASGVGNYGYTF. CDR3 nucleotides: TGCAGTGCTAGCGGGGTGGGGAACTATGGCTACACCTTC.

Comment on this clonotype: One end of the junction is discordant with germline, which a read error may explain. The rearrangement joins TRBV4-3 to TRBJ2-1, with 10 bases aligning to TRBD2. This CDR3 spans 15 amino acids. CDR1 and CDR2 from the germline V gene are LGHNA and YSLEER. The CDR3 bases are TGCGTCAGCAGCCCTGTAGCGGGGGGCTGCAATGAGCAGTTCTTC. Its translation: CVSSPVAGGCNEQFF.

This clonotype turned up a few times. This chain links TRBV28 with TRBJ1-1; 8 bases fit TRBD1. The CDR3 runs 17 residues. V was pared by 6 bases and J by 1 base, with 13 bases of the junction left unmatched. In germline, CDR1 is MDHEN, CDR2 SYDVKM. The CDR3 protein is CASSPAGTGGWNTEAFF. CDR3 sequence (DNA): TGTGCCAGCAGCCCTGCCGGGACAGGAGGATGGAACACTGAAGCTTTCTTT.

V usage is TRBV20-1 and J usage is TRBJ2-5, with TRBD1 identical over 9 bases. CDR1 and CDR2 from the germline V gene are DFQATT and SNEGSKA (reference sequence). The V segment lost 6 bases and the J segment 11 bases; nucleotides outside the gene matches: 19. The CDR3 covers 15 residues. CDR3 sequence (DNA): TGCAGTGCCCGCCTCCTCGACAGGGGGGGTGGGGAGCAGTACTTC. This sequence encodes CSARLLDRGGGEQYF.

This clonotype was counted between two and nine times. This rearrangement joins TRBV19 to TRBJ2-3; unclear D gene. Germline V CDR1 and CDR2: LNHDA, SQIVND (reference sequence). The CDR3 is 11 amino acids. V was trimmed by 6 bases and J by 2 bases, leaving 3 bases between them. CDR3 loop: CASRITDTQYF. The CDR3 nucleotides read TGTGCCAGTAGGATCACAGATACGCAGTATTTT.

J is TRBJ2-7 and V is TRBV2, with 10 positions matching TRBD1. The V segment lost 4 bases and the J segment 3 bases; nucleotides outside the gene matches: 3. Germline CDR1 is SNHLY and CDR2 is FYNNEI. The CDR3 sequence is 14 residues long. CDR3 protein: CASSVGTGDYEQYF. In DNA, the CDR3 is TGTGCCAGCAGTGTAGGGACAGGGGACTACGAGCAGTACTTC.

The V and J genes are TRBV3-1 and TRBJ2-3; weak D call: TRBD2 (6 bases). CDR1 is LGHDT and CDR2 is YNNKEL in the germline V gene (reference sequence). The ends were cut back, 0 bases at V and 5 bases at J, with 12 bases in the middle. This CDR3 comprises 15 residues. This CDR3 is CASSQERGGLDTQYF. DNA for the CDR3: TGTGCCAGCAGCCAAGAGCGGGGAGGCCTAGATACGCAGTATTTT.

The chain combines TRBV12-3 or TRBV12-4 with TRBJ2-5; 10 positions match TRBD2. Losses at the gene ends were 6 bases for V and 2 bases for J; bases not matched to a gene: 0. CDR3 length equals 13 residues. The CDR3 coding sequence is TGTGCCAGCAGGACTAGCGGGCAAGAGACCCAGTACTTC. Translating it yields CASRTSGQETQYF.

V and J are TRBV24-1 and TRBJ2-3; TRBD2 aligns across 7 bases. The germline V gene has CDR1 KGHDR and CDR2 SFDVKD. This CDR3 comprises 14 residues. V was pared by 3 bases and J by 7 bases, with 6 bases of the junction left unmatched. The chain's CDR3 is CATSDGTSGNTQYF. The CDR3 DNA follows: TGTGCCACCAGTGATGGGACGAGCGGGAATACGCAGTATTTT.

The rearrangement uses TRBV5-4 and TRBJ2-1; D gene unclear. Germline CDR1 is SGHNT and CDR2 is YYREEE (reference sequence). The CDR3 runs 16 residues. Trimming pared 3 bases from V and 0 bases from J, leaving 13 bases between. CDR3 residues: CASSSPLRSSYNEQFF. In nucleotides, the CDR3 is TGTGCCAGCAGCTCCCCGCTGAGGAGCTCCTACAATGAGCAGTTCTTC.

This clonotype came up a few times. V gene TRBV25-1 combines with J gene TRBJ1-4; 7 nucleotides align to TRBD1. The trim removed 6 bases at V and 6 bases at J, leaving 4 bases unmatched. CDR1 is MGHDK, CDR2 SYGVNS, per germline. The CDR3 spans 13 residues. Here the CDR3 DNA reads TGTGCCAGCAGCCCAGGGGGTCATGAAAAACTGTTTTTT. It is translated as CASSPGGHEKLFF.

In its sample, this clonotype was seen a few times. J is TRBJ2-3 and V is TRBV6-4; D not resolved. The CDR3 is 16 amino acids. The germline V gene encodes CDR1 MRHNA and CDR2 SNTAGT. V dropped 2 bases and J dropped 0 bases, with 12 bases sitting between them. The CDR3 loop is CASSDERLSSTDTQYF. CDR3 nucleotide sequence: TGTGCCAGCAGTGACGAAAGGCTATCAAGCACAGATACGCAGTATTTT.

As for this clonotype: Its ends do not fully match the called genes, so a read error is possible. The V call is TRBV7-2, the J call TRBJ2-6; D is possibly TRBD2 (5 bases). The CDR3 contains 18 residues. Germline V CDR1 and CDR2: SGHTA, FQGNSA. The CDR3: CASNLGRPSSTGANVLTF. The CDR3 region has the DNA TGTGCCAGCAACTTAGGGCGGCCCTCTAGCACTGGGGCCAACGTCCTGACTTTC. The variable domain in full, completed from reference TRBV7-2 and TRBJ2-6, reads GAGVSQSPSNKVTEKGKDVELRCDPISGHTALYWYRQSLGQGLEFLIYFQGNSAPDKSGLPSDRFSAERTGGSVSTLTIQRTQQEDSAVYLCASNLGRPSSTGANVLTFGAGSRLTVL.

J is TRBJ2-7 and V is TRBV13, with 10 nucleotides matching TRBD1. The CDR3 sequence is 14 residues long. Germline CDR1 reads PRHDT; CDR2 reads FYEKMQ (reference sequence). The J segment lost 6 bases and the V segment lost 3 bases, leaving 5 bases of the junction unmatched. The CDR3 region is CASSFETGGFEQYF. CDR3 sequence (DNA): TGTGCCAGCAGCTTCGAGACAGGGGGCTTCGAGCAGTACTTC. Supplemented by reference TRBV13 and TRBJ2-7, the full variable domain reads AAGVIQSPRHLIKEKRETATLKCYPIPRHDTVYWYQQGPGQDPQFLISFYEKMQSDKGSIPDRFSAQQFSDYHSELNMSSLELGDSALYFCASSFETGGFEQYFGPGTRLTVT.

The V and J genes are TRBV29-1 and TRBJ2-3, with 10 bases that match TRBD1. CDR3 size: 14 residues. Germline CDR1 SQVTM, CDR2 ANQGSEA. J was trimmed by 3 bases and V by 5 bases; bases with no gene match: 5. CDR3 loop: CSVWRDRGTDTQYF. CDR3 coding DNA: TGCAGCGTTTGGCGGGACAGGGGTACAGATACGCAGTATTTT.

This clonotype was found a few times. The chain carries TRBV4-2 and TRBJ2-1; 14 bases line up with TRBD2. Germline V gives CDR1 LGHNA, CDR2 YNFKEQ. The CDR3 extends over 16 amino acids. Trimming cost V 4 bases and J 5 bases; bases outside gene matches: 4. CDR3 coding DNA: TGTGCCAGCAGCCTGACTAGCGGGGGGGCAGACAATGAGCAGTTCTTC. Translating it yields CASSLTSGGADNEQFF.

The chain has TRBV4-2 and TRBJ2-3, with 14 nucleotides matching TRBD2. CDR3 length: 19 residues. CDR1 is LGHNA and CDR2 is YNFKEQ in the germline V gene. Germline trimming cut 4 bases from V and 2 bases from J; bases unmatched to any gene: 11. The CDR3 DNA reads TGTGCCAGCAGCCTTCTGGGACTAGCGGGGGAGCCTCCCACAGATACGCAGTATTTT. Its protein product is CASSLLGLAGEPPTDTQYF.

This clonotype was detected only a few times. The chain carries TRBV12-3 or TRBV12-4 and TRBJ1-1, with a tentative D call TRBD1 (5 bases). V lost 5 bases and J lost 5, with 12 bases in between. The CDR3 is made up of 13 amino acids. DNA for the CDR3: TGTGCCAGCAGTCCCGACAGAGGGACTGAAGCTTTCTTT. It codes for CASSPDRGTEAFF.

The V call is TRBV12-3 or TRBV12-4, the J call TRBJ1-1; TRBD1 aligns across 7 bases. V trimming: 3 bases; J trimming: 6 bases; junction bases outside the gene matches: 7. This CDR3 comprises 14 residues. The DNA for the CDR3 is TGTGCCAGCAGTTTCGAGACAGGGACCGCTGAAGCTTTCTTT. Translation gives CASSFETGTAEAFF.

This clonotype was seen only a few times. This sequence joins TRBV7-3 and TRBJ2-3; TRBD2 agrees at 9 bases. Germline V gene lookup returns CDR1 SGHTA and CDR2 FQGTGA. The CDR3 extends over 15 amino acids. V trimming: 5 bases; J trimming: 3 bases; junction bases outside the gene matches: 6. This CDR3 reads CASSPSGGRTDTQYF. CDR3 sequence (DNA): TGTGCCAGCAGCCCAAGCGGGGGGCGTACAGATACGCAGTATTTT. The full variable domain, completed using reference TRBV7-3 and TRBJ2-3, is GAGVSQTPSNKVTEKGKYVELRCDPISGHTALYWYRQSLGQGPEFLIYFQGTGAADDSGLPNDRFFAVRPEGSVSTLKIQRTERGDSAVYLCASSPSGGRTDTQYFGPGTRLTVL.

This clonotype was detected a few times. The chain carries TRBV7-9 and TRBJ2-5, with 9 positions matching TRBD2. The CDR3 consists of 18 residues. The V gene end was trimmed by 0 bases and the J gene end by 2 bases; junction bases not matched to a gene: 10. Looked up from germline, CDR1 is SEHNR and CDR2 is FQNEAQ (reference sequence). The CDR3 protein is CASSLAVRGGQQQETQYF. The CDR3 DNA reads TGTGCCAGCAGCTTAGCGGTGCGGGGGGGCCAGCAACAAGAGACCCAGTACTTC.

The CDR3 region has the DNA TGTGCCAGCAGTGAAGGGCCAGGGGGAGGAACCTACGAGCAGTACTTC. The encoded protein is CASSEGPGGGTYEQYF. V gene TRBV6-1 combines with J gene TRBJ2-7; D might be TRBD1 (7 bases). V gave up 1 base and J gave up 2 bases, with 15 bases separating them. CDR1 is MNHNS, CDR2 SASEGT, per germline. The CDR3 is 16 amino acids.

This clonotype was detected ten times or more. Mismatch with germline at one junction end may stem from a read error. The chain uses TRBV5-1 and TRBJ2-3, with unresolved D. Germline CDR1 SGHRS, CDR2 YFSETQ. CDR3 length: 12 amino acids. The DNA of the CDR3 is TGTGCCAGCAGCATCAGCACAGATACGCAGTATTTT. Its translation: CASSISTDTQYF.

The CDR3 region is CASSGLGGKTQYF. The CDR3 DNA is TGTGCCAGCAGTGGTCTGGGTGGGAAGACCCAGTACTTC. The rearrangement joins TRBV6-1 to TRBJ2-7; no reliable D call. The better agreement between TRBJ2-5 and the DNA end casts doubt on the J call. Germline V CDR1 and CDR2: MNHNS, SASEGT. The CDR3 is 13 residues long.

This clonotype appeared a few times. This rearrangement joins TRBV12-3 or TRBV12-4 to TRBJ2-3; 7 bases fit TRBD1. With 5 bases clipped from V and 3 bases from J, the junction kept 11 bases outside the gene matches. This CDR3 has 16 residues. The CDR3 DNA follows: TGTGCCAGCAGTCGTAGACAGGGAAGGAGAACAGATACGCAGTATTTT. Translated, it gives CASSRRQGRRTDTQYF.